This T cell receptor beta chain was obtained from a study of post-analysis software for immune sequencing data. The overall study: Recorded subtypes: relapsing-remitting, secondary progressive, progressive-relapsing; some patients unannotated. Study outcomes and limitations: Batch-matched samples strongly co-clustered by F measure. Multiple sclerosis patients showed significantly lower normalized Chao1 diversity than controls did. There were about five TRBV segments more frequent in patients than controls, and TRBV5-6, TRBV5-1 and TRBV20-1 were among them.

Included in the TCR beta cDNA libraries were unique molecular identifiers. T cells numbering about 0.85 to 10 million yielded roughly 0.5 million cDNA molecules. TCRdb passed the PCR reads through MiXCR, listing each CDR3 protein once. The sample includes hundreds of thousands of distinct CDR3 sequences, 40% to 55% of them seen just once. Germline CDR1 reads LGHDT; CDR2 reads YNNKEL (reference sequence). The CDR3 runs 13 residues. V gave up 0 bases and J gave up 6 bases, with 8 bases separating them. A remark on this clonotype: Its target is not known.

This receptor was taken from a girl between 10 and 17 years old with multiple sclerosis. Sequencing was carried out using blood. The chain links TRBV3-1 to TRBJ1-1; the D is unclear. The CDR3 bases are TGTGCCAGCAGCCAAGATAGACTCGCTGAAGCTTTCTTT. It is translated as CASSQDRLAEAFF. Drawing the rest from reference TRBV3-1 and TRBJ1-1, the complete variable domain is DTAVSQTPKYLVTQMGNDKSIKCEQNLGHDTMYWYKQDSKKFLKIMFSYNNKELIINETVPNRFSPKSPDKAHLNLHINSLELGDSAVYFCASSQDRLAEAFFGQGTRLTVV.